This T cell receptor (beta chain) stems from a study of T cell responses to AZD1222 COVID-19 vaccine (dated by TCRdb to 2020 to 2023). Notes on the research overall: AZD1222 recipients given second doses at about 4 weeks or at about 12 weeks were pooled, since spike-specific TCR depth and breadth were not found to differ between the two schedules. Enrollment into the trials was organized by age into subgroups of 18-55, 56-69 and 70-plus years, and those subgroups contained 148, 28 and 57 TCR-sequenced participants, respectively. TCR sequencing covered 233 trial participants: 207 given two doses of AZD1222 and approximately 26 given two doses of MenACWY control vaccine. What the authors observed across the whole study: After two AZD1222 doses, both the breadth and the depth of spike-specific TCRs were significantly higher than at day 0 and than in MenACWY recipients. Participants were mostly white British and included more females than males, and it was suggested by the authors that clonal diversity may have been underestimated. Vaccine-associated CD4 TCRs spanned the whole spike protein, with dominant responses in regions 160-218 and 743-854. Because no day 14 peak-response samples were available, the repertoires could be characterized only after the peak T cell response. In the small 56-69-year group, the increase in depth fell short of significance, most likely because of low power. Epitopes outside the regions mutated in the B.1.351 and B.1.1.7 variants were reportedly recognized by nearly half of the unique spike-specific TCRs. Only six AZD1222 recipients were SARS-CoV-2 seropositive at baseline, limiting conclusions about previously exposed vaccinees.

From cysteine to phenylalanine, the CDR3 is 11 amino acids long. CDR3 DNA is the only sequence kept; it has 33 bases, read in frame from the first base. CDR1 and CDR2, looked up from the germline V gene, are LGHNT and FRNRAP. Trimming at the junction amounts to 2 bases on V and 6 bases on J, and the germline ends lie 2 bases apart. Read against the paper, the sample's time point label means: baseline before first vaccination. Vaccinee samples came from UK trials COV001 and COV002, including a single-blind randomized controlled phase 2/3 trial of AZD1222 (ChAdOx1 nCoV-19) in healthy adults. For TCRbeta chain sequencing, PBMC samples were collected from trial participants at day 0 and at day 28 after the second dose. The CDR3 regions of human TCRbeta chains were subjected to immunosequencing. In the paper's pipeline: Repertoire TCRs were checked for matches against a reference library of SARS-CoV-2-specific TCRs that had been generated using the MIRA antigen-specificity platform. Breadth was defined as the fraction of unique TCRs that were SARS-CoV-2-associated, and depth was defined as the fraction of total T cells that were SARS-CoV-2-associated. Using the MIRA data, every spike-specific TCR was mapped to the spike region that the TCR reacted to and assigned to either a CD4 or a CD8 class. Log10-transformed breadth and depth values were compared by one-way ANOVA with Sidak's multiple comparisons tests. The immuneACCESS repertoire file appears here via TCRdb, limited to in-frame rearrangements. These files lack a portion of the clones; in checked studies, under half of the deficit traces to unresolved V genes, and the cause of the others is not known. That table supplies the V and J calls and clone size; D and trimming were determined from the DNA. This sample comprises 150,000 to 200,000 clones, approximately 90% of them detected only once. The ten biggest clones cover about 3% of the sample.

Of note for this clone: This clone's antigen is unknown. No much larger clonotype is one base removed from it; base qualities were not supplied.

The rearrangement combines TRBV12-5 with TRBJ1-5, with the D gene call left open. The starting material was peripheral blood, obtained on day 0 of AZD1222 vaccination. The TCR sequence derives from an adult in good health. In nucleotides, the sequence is TGTGCTAGTGGTTTGATTCAGCCCCAGCATTTT. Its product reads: CASGLIQPQHF. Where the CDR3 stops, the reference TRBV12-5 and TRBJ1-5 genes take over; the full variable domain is DARVTQTPRHKVTEMGQEVTMRCQPILGHNTVFWYRQTMMQGLELLAYFRNRAPLDDSGMPKDRFSAEMPDATLATLKIQPSEPRDSAVYFCASGLIQPQHFGDGTRLSIL.